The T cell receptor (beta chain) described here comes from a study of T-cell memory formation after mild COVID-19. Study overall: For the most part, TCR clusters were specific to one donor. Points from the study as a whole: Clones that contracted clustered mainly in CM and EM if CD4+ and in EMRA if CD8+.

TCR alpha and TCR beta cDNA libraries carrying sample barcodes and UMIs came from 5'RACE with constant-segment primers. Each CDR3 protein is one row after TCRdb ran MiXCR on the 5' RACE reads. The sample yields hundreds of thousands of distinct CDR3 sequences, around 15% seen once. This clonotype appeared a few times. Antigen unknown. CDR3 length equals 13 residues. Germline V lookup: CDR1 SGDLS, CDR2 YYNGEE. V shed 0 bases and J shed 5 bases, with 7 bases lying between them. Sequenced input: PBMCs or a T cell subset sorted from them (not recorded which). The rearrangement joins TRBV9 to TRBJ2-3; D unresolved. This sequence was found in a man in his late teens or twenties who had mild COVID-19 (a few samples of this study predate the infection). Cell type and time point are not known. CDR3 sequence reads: CASSVAVGDTQYF. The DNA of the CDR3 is TGTGCCAGCAGCGTAGCTGTAGGAGATACGCAGTATTTT.